This T cell receptor beta chain was identified in a study of cytomegalovirus exposure and HLA in healthy donors. As to this clone: Its antigen is unknown.

Findings and limits, study-wide: Prediction of most subjects' HLA-A and HLA-B alleles by TCR beta sequences was reportedly accurate.

13 Jbeta primers and 60 Vbeta primers were used for the PCR. Generated by immunoSEQ multiplex PCR, the TCRdb table keeps only in-frame clones and is missing some. The sample records 110,000 to 150,000 clones, roughly 77% being singletons. Sample: PBMCs. This TCR derives from a female donor in good health and CMV-seronegative.

CDR3 protein: CASSLPPAGGNYNEQFF. CDR3 bases: TGCGCCAGCAGCTTACCACCCGCGGGGGGGAATTACAATGAGCAGTTCTTC. The genes are TRBV4-3 and TRBJ2-1; TRBD2 aligns across 9 bases. CDR1 and CDR2 from the germline V gene are LGHNA and YSLEER. V was pared by 5 bases and J by 4 bases, with 12 bases of the junction left unmatched. CDR3 length: 17 amino acids.